The 14 T cell receptor beta chains in this list originate from one sample, sequenced in a study of T cell changes during pregnancy in multiple sclerosis (dated by TCRdb to about 2019). Library construction relied on the immunoSEQ multiplex PCR assay. This is the immuneACCESS table as TCRdb keeps it, with only in-frame sequences that have V and J called. A part of the clones is gone; compared with another copy, unresolved V genes explain less than half, and the rest is unexplained. In this sample the table shows tens of thousands of clones, nearly 90% of which occur a single time. The ten most abundant clones make up less than 6.5% of the sample. The source was peripheral blood, collected after pregnancy. The receptors derive from a female donor in good health, enrolled as a control in a pregnancy study.

This chain uses TRBV5-1 with TRBJ2-1; D is perhaps TRBD2 (5 bases). V was trimmed by 0 bases and J by 9 bases, leaving 16 bases between them. The CDR3 runs to 15 residues. Looked up from germline, CDR1 is SGHRS and CDR2 is YFSETQ. The DNA of the CDR3 is TGCGCCAGCAGCTTGGGAGCGGTTGGGGTCAGTGAGCAGTTCTTC. This translates into CASSLGAVGVSEQFF.

V gene TRBV2 combines with J gene TRBJ1-1; D perhaps matches TRBD1 (5 bases). CDR1 is SNHLY, CDR2 FYNNEI, per germline. This CDR3 is 14 amino acids long. The V end lost 5 bases, the J end lost 3 bases, and 13 bases lay between the germline ends. The CDR3 sequence is CASSPLAGHTEAFF. The CDR3 DNA follows: TGTGCCAGCAGTCCTCTGGCAGGGCACACTGAAGCTTTCTTT.

The chain recombines TRBV13 with TRBJ2-7, with 8 positions matching TRBD1. V shed 5 bases and J 2 bases; nucleotides not matched to a gene: 5. Germline loops: CDR1 PRHDT, CDR2 FYEKMQ (reference sequence). The CDR3 covers 14 residues. Here the CDR3 reads CASSPPGGPYEQYF. In DNA, the CDR3 is TGTGCCAGCAGCCCACCAGGGGGCCCCTACGAGCAGTACTTC.

The rearrangement uses TRBV6-5 and TRBJ2-1; D is uncertain. V was pared by 7 bases and J by 9 bases, with 19 bases between. This CDR3 contains 14 residues. Germline V gives CDR1 MNHEY, CDR2 SVGAGI. The CDR3 DNA reads TGTGCCAGCACCCTAGGCAACCTACAAAGTGAGCAGTTCTTC. This gives the protein CASTLGNLQSEQFF.

This clone is a singleton in its sample. V usage is TRBV7-3 and J usage is TRBJ1-2; tentative D call: TRBD1 (5 bases). Germline loops: CDR1 SGHTA, CDR2 FQGTGA. The CDR3 is made up of 14 amino acids. The V and J ends lost 0 bases and 4 bases respectively, with 9 bases between them. This CDR3 reads CASSLTAGPYGYTF. CDR3 sequence (DNA): TGTGCCAGCAGCTTAACGGCAGGGCCCTATGGCTACACCTTC. The complete variable domain, with remaining parts taken from reference TRBV7-3 and TRBJ1-2, reads GAGVSQTPSNKVTEKGKYVELRCDPISGHTALYWYRQSLGQGPEFLIYFQGTGAADDSGLPNDRFFAVRPEGSVSTLKIQRTERGDSAVYLCASSLTAGPYGYTFGSGTRLTVV.

The chain couples TRBV2 to TRBJ2-1, with 7 bases fitting TRBD2. With V trimmed by 8 bases and J by 12 bases, 4 bases remained unmatched. Germline values: CDR1 SNHLY, CDR2 FYNNEI. The CDR3 covers 10 residues. The CDR3 nucleotides are TGTGCCAGCCGGGACTATGGGCAGTTCTTC. Amino acids: CASRDYGQFF.

The CDR3 sequence: CASSRSSTRDFTEKLFF. As DNA, the CDR3 is TGTGCCAGCTCACGAAGTTCCACCAGGGATTTTACTGAAAAACTGTTTTTT. The chain links TRBV18 to TRBJ1-4; D might be TRBD1 (5 bases). The length of the CDR3 is 17 residues. Germline V CDR1 and CDR2: KGHSH, LQKENI. The V end was cut by 4 bases, the J end by 7 bases, with 22 bases between.

This clone has a single count. CDR3 bases: TGCGCCAGCAGCCTCTCACAGGGGACCTACGAGCAGTACTTC. Its protein product is CASSLSQGTYEQYF. The V and J genes are TRBV5-1 and TRBJ2-7; 7 positions agree with TRBD1. Looked up from germline, CDR1 is SGHRS and CDR2 is YFSETQ. The CDR3 contains 14 residues. The junction had 6 bases not matched to a gene; V was cut back by 4 bases and J by 2 bases. Based on the CDR3 plus reference TRBV5-1 and TRBJ2-7, the full variable domain is KAGVTQTPRYLIKTRGQQVTLSCSPISGHRSVSWYQQTPGQGLQFLFEYFSETQRNKGNFPGRFSGRQFSNSRSEMNVSTLELGDSALYLCASSLSQGTYEQYFGPGTRLTVT.

CDR3 sequence reads: CASSFGGEASGELFF. The CDR3 nucleotides read TGTGCCAGCAGCTTCGGGGGGGAGGCCTCCGGGGAGCTGTTTTTT. V and J are TRBV5-6 and TRBJ2-2; 8 bases map to TRBD2. Trimming cost V 2 bases and J 6 bases; bases outside gene matches: 6. The V gene's germline CDR1 is SGHDT and CDR2 YYEEEE. CDR3 length: 15 amino acids.

The rearrangement links TRBV5-1 to TRBJ2-5; 8 bases map to TRBD2. Losses at the gene ends were 4 bases for V and 4 bases for J; bases not matched to a gene: 3. The CDR3 runs 13 residues. Germline V gene sequence: CDR1 SGHRS, CDR2 YFSETQ. CDR3 sequence reads: CASSPSGGETQYF. The CDR3 region has the DNA TGCGCCAGCAGCCCAAGCGGGGGAGAGACCCAGTACTTC.

V and J are TRBV30 and TRBJ2-2; tentatively, D is TRBD2 (6 bases). CDR3 length: 13 amino acids. V was trimmed by 3 bases and J by 5 bases, leaving 10 bases between them. Germline V gives CDR1 GTSNPN, CDR2 SVGIG (reference sequence). The CDR3 sequence: CAWSGTLTGELFF. The CDR3 DNA is TGTGCCTGGAGCGGGACTCTTACCGGGGAGCTGTTTTTT.

The rearrangement links TRBV6-5 to TRBJ1-1; 7 bases map to TRBD1. This CDR3 is built from 14 residues. Per the germline V gene, CDR1 is MNHEY and CDR2 is SVGAGI. The V and J ends lost 5 bases and 1 base, in that order; junction bases with no gene match: 4. CDR3 sequence reads: CASSTGAGNTEAFF. The CDR3 DNA follows: TGTGCCAGCAGTACAGGGGCCGGGAACACTGAAGCTTTCTTT.

V is TRBV5-6 and J is TRBJ2-5, with TRBD1 matching 8 bases. The J call may be mistaken, given a closer DNA end match to TRBJ2-7. This CDR3 is 14 amino acids long. Germline values: CDR1 SGHDT, CDR2 YYEEEE. The CDR3 nucleotides read TGTGCCAGCACCAGAACCGGACAGGGCTACGAGCAGTACTTC. This gives the protein CASTRTGQGYEQYF.

CDR3 protein: CASLQGPNTGELFF. CDR3 nucleotide sequence: TGCGCCAGCCTACAGGGCCCAAACACCGGGGAGCTGTTTTTT. The chain links TRBV5-1 to TRBJ2-2, with a possible D match to TRBD1 (6 bases). V gave up 7 bases and J gave up 2 bases, with 12 bases separating them. From germline, CDR1 is SGHRS and CDR2 YFSETQ. The CDR3 has 14 amino acids.